The rows below give T cell receptor beta chains drawn from one sample of a study of identical twins. TCRdb re-called the 5' RACE reads with MiXCR, one entry per CDR3 protein. Altogether roughly 630,000 distinct CDR3 sequences are present, about 7% being singletons, with the ten largest covering about 1.5%. This same sample was also taken into another study, of yellow fever vaccine responses in identical twins.

Sequenced input: PBMCs. The receptors derive from a woman younger than 30 in good health. Both conserved end residues are part of each CDR3. D genes are given only for firm matches. Clone size is stated in some rows and not others, as once, few, many or a class when expanded.

d_gene: .; v_gene: TRBV4-1; abundance: many; j_gene: TRBJ2-5; CDR3aa: CASSQEGSQETQYF; CDR3nt: TGCGCCAGCAGCCAAGAGGGCAGCCAAGAGACCCAGTACTTC
d_gene: .; v_gene: TRBV9; abundance: few; j_gene: TRBJ2-1; CDR3aa: CASSVDRELYNEQFF; CDR3nt: TGTGCCAGCAGCGTAGACAGGGAACTCTACAATGAGCAGTTCTTC
d_gene: .; v_gene: TRBV4-1; abundance: few; j_gene: TRBJ2-5; CDR3aa: CASSQDPPLLKTQYF; CDR3nt: TGCGCCAGCAGCCAAGATCCGCCCCTCCTGAAGACCCAGTACTTC
d_gene: TRBD1; v_gene: TRBV12-3/TRBV12-4; abundance: few; j_gene: TRBJ1-1; CDR3aa: CASSYRGQWTEAFF; CDR3nt: TGTGCCAGCAGTTACAGGGGGCAATGGACTGAAGCTTTCTTT
d_gene: TRBD2; v_gene: TRBV10-3; abundance: many; j_gene: TRBJ2-1; CDR3aa: CAISESSGGYNEQFF; CDR3nt: TGTGCCATCAGTGAGTCAAGCGGGGGTTACAATGAGCAGTTCTTC
d_gene: .; v_gene: TRBV9; abundance: .; j_gene: TRBJ2-5; CDR3aa: CASSPRDSPTQYF; CDR3nt: TGTGCCAGCAGCCCGCGGGACTCTCCGACCCAGTACTTC
d_gene: TRBD1; v_gene: TRBV6-5; abundance: many; j_gene: TRBJ1-5; CDR3aa: CASSTSGQGGGSNQPQHF; CDR3nt: TGTGCCAGCAGTACCTCGGGACAGGGTGGCGGAAGCAATCAGCCCCAGCATTTT
d_gene: .; v_gene: TRBV20-1; abundance: few; j_gene: TRBJ1-5; CDR3aa: CSARPGLNQPQHF; CDR3nt: TGCAGTGCTAGACCCGGCCTCAATCAGCCCCAGCATTTT
d_gene: .; v_gene: TRBV7-3; abundance: few; j_gene: TRBJ2-2; CDR3aa: CASSLGFGVTGELFF; CDR3nt: TGTGCCAGCAGCTTAGGGTTTGGGGTCACCGGGGAGCTGTTTTTT
d_gene: TRBD1; v_gene: TRBV18; abundance: few; j_gene: TRBJ1-2; CDR3aa: CASSPFEGAVGYGYTF; CDR3nt: TGTGCCAGCTCACCATTTGAGGGGGCTGTCGGCTATGGCTACACCTTC
d_gene: .; v_gene: TRBV20-1; abundance: few; j_gene: TRBJ2-7; CDR3aa: CSARLPETYEQYF; CDR3nt: TGCAGTGCTAGACTCCCAGAGACCTACGAGCAGTACTTC
d_gene: .; v_gene: TRBV5-1; abundance: once; j_gene: TRBJ2-7; CDR3aa: CASRSAVARIYEQYF; CDR3nt: TGCGCCAGCAGGTCGGCGGTAGCGAGAATCTACGAGCAGTACTTC
d_gene: TRBD1; v_gene: TRBV12-3/TRBV12-4; abundance: many; j_gene: TRBJ1-1; CDR3aa: CASSFGTANTEAFF; CDR3nt: TGTGCCAGCAGTTTTGGGACAGCGAACACTGAAGCTTTCTTT
d_gene: .; v_gene: TRBV20-1; abundance: few; j_gene: TRBJ1-4; CDR3aa: CSARPSNSNEKLFF; CDR3nt: TGCAGTGCTAGACCCTCAAACAGTAATGAAAAACTGTTTTTT
d_gene: .; v_gene: TRBV3-1; abundance: few; j_gene: TRBJ1-5; CDR3aa: CASSQARGPQHF; CDR3nt: TGTGCCAGCAGCCAAGCACGTGGGCCCCAGCATTTT
d_gene: TRBD2; v_gene: TRBV2; abundance: few; j_gene: TRBJ2-7; CDR3aa: CASRGGGTSLFYEQYF; CDR3nt: TGTGCCAGCAGGGGGGGGGGGACCTCGCTGTTCTACGAGCAGTACTTC
d_gene: TRBD2; v_gene: TRBV5-1; abundance: .; j_gene: TRBJ2-5; CDR3aa: CASSPWAQRERLQETQYF; CDR3nt: TGCGCCAGCAGCCCCTGGGCCCAGCGGGAGAGGCTCCAAGAGACCCAGTACTTC
d_gene: TRBD2; v_gene: TRBV5-1; abundance: .; j_gene: TRBJ2-3; CDR3aa: CASGFGTSGRSTDTQYF; CDR3nt: TGCGCCAGCGGCTTTGGGACTAGCGGGAGGTCCACAGATACGCAGTATTTT
d_gene: TRBD1; v_gene: TRBV3-1; abundance: .; j_gene: TRBJ2-1; CDR3aa: CASSPLTGGIDEQFF; CDR3nt: TGTGCCAGCAGCCCGTTGACAGGGGGCATCGATGAGCAGTTCTTC
d_gene: TRBD1; v_gene: TRBV7-2; abundance: many; j_gene: TRBJ1-4; CDR3aa: CASSLVWDRVRELFF; CDR3nt: TGTGCCAGCAGCTTAGTCTGGGACAGGGTGAGAGAACTGTTTTTT
d_gene: .; v_gene: TRBV29-1; abundance: many; j_gene: TRBJ2-6; CDR3aa: CSVEEGSRGSGANVLTF; CDR3nt: TGCAGCGTTGAAGAGGGTAGCCGGGGCTCCGGGGCCAACGTCCTGACTTTC
d_gene: .; v_gene: TRBV20-1; abundance: few; j_gene: TRBJ2-3; CDR3aa: CSARGSILVSTDTQYF; CDR3nt: TGCAGTGCTAGAGGTTCTATTTTAGTCAGCACAGATACGCAGTATTTT
d_gene: .; v_gene: TRBV6-1; abundance: few; j_gene: TRBJ2-1; CDR3aa: CASSGREYEQFF; CDR3nt: TGTGCCAGCAGTGGCAGGGAGTATGAGCAGTTCTTC
d_gene: .; v_gene: TRBV18; abundance: .; j_gene: TRBJ2-2; CDR3aa: CASSSDYTGELFF; CDR3nt: TGTGCCAGCTCATCAGATTACACCGGGGAGCTGTTTTTT
d_gene: TRBD2; v_gene: TRBV12-3/TRBV12-4; abundance: many; j_gene: TRBJ2-1; CDR3aa: CASSSSLAGKQFF; CDR3nt: TGTGCCAGCAGTTCCAGTCTAGCGGGGAAGCAGTTCTTC
d_gene: .; v_gene: TRBV5-1; abundance: .; j_gene: TRBJ1-5; CDR3aa: CASSLGEEAQPQHF; CDR3nt: TGCGCCAGCAGCTTGGGGGAGGAGGCTCAGCCCCAGCATTTT
d_gene: TRBD1; v_gene: TRBV11-1; abundance: .; j_gene: TRBJ2-6; CDR3aa: CASSARQGRFSGANVLTF; CDR3nt: TGTGCCAGCAGCGCAAGACAGGGCCGCTTCTCTGGGGCCAACGTCCTGACTTTC
d_gene: .; v_gene: TRBV20-1; abundance: few; j_gene: TRBJ2-5; CDR3aa: CSARANAPKETQYF; CDR3nt: TGCAGTGCTAGAGCCAACGCGCCCAAGGAGACCCAGTACTTC
d_gene: .; v_gene: TRBV9; abundance: .; j_gene: TRBJ1-6; CDR3aa: CASSARAGSYNSPLHF; CDR3nt: TGTGCCAGCAGCGCTCGGGCGGGGTCCTATAATTCACCCCTCCACTTT
d_gene: .; v_gene: TRBV6-2/TRBV6-3; abundance: .; j_gene: TRBJ1-1; CDR3aa: CASSYYLYGNTEAFF; CDR3nt: TGTGCCAGCAGTTACTACCTCTACGGGAACACTGAAGCTTTCTTT
d_gene: .; v_gene: TRBV12-3/TRBV12-4; abundance: .; j_gene: TRBJ2-1; CDR3aa: CASSLGGVSEQFF; CDR3nt: TGTGCCAGCAGTTTAGGGGGAGTCAGTGAGCAGTTCTTC
d_gene: TRBD1; v_gene: TRBV7-6; abundance: .; j_gene: TRBJ2-4; CDR3aa: CASSNGQGHIQYF; CDR3nt: TGTGCCAGCAGCAACGGACAGGGACACATTCAGTACTTC
d_gene: .; v_gene: TRBV20-1; abundance: .; j_gene: TRBJ1-2; CDR3aa: CSARGPNYGYTF; CDR3nt: TGCAGTGCTAGAGGGCCGAACTATGGCTACACCTTC
d_gene: TRBD2; v_gene: TRBV27; abundance: .; j_gene: TRBJ2-7; CDR3aa: CASSLGGGGLYEQYF; CDR3nt: TGTGCCAGCAGTTTAGGTGGCGGGGGGCTTTACGAGCAGTACTTC
d_gene: TRBD1; v_gene: TRBV7-9; abundance: few; j_gene: TRBJ1-4; CDR3aa: CASSTRTGPIEEKLFF; CDR3nt: TGTGCCAGCAGCACTCGGACAGGGCCAATCGAGGAAAAACTGTTTTTT
d_gene: .; v_gene: TRBV21-1; abundance: .; j_gene: TRBJ2-3; CDR3aa: CANSARGPDTQYF; CDR3nt: TGTGCCAACTCGGCCCGGGGCCCGGATACGCAGTATTTT
d_gene: .; v_gene: TRBV27; abundance: many; j_gene: TRBJ2-2; CDR3aa: CASSSPGIAGRELFF; CDR3nt: TGTGCCAGCAGTTCTCCAGGTATAGCCGGCAGGGAGCTGTTTTTT
d_gene: .; v_gene: TRBV10-3; abundance: .; j_gene: TRBJ2-3; CDR3aa: CAIREGRSTSTDTQYF; CDR3nt: TGTGCCATCAGGGAGGGACGCTCAACTAGCACAGATACGCAGTATTTT
d_gene: TRBD2; v_gene: TRBV6-1; abundance: many; j_gene: TRBJ2-5; CDR3aa: CASSPPGLALETQYF; CDR3nt: TGTGCCAGCAGTCCTCCGGGACTAGCTCTTGAGACCCAGTACTTC
d_gene: TRBD2; v_gene: TRBV7-2; abundance: few; j_gene: TRBJ2-5; CDR3aa: CASSLRLAGGPFQETQYF; CDR3nt: TGTGCCAGCAGCTTAAGGCTAGCGGGGGGGCCATTTCAAGAGACCCAGTACTTC
d_gene: .; v_gene: TRBV7-3; abundance: .; j_gene: TRBJ2-1; CDR3aa: CASSLEKAAYNEQFF; CDR3nt: TGTGCCAGCAGCTTAGAGAAAGCGGCCTACAATGAGCAGTTCTTC
d_gene: TRBD2; v_gene: TRBV29-1; abundance: many; j_gene: TRBJ2-5; CDR3aa: CSVSRTSGQETQYF; CDR3nt: TGCAGCGTTTCTAGGACTAGCGGGCAAGAGACCCAGTACTTC
d_gene: TRBD1; v_gene: TRBV6-1; abundance: .; j_gene: TRBJ2-1; CDR3aa: CASSAGQGVWNEQFF; CDR3nt: TGTGCCAGCAGTGCGGGACAGGGGGTCTGGAATGAGCAGTTCTTC
d_gene: TRBD2; v_gene: TRBV15; abundance: .; j_gene: TRBJ2-3; CDR3aa: CATSRLAGVDTQYF; CDR3nt: TGTGCCACCAGCAGGTTAGCGGGAGTGGATACGCAGTATTTT
d_gene: .; v_gene: TRBV29-1; abundance: many; j_gene: TRBJ2-5; CDR3aa: CSVHRVSIETQYF; CDR3nt: TGCAGCGTTCACAGGGTTTCGATTGAGACCCAGTACTTC
d_gene: TRBD1; v_gene: TRBV14; abundance: .; j_gene: TRBJ2-5; CDR3aa: CASSQEQGGGQETQYF; CDR3nt: TGTGCCAGCAGCCAAGAACAGGGGGGTGGCCAAGAGACCCAGTACTTC
d_gene: .; v_gene: TRBV7-7; abundance: .; j_gene: TRBJ2-2; CDR3aa: CASSSSHNTGELFF; CDR3nt: TGTGCCAGCAGCTCCTCACATAACACCGGGGAGCTGTTTTTT
d_gene: .; v_gene: TRBV12-3/TRBV12-4; abundance: few; j_gene: TRBJ1-1; CDR3aa: CASSLKSWDENTEAFF; CDR3nt: TGTGCCAGCAGTTTAAAGTCTTGGGACGAAAACACTGAAGCTTTCTTT
d_gene: TRBD2; v_gene: TRBV25-1; abundance: few; j_gene: TRBJ2-1; CDR3aa: CASSLMGGGYNEQFF; CDR3nt: TGTGCCAGCAGTTTGATGGGGGGGGGTTACAATGAGCAGTTCTTC